This entry lists 10 T cell receptor beta chains sequenced from one sample in a study of neurological immune-mediated disorders. One entry per CDR3 protein results from TCRdb running MiXCR on the 5' RACE reads. Found here are some 53,000 distinct CDR3 sequences, approximately 17% of them singletons; the top ten hold 3.5% to 4.5%. Sequenced sample: PBMCs. The receptors stem from a man between 60 and 70 years old in good health.

This clonotype was picked up a small number of times. J is TRBJ1-1 and V is TRBV5-5; a weak D match, TRBD1 (6 bases). Germline CDR1 is SGHKS and CDR2 is YYEKEE (reference sequence). The length of the CDR3 is 14 residues. The V gene lost 4 bases and the J gene lost 1 base, with 11 bases spanning the gap. In DNA, the CDR3 is TGTGCCAGCAGCCCCCGGACAGAGAACACTGAAGCTTTCTTT. Protein: CASSPRTENTEAFF.

This clonotype was counted ten times or more. The V call is TRBV11-1, the J call TRBJ2-1; 7 bases line up with TRBD2. Germline CDR1 SGHAT, CDR2 FQDESV (reference sequence). V shed 5 bases, J shed 0 bases, and the junction held 7 bases outside the gene matches. The CDR3 runs 16 residues. The CDR3 protein is CASSTWRGSSYNEQFF. The CDR3 coding sequence is TGTGCCAGCAGCACATGGCGCGGGAGCTCCTACAATGAGCAGTTCTTC.

This clonotype was detected many times. The V and J genes are TRBV29-1 and TRBJ2-1; possible D gene TRBD1, 6 bases. V was pared by 3 bases and J by 9 bases, with 15 bases between. The CDR3 is 13 amino acids. Per germline, CDR1 SQVTM and CDR2 ANQGSEA. The CDR3 bases are TGCAGCGTTGACCCTACAGGGCAGGGTGAGCAGTTCTTC. Translation gives CSVDPTGQGEQFF.

This clonotype was counted ten times or more. This chain links TRBV6-5 with TRBJ2-7; D is perhaps TRBD2 (5 bases). This CDR3 spans 14 amino acids. The germline V gene has CDR1 MNHEY and CDR2 SVGAGI. V gave up 6 bases and J gave up 0 bases, with 12 bases separating them. The CDR3 protein is CASRLVEGSYEQYF. The CDR3 nucleotides are TGTGCCAGCAGACTAGTAGAAGGCTCCTACGAGCAGTACTTC.

This clonotype was observed at least ten times. This chain uses TRBV5-6 with TRBJ1-6; D uncertain. The CDR3 extends over 16 amino acids. V was clipped by 0 bases and J by 10 bases, with 17 bases between them. Germline V gene sequence: CDR1 SGHDT, CDR2 YYEEEE. CDR3 bases: TGTGCCAGCAGCTTGGGTCGTGACTTTGGATTGTCACCCCTCCACTTT. This translates into CASSLGRDFGLSPLHF.

This clonotype was detected ten times or more. The chain has TRBV18 and TRBJ2-7; 9 positions agree with TRBD2. Germline assignment: CDR1 KGHSH and CDR2 LQKENI. The CDR3 runs to 15 residues. J lost 3 bases, V lost 5 bases, and 8 bases had no gene match. The CDR3 DNA reads TGTGCCAGCTCAATGGGTACTAGCGGGTTCTACGAGCAGTACTTC. Encoded protein: CASSMGTSGFYEQYF.

This clonotype was counted ten times or more. The chain joins TRBV20-1 to TRBJ2-1; 9 nucleotides match TRBD2. This CDR3 comprises 14 residues. V trimming: 6 bases; J trimming: 8 bases; junction bases outside the gene matches: 11. Germline V gene lookup returns CDR1 DFQATT and CDR2 SNEGSKA (reference sequence). The CDR3 region has the DNA TGCAGTGCCGCGGGACTAGCCGGGGGGGATGAGCAGTTCTTC. Translation gives CSAAGLAGGDEQFF.

This clonotype was counted many times. This chain links TRBV6-2 or TRBV6-3 with TRBJ2-7; D might be TRBD1 (6 bases). The CDR3 is made up of 13 amino acids. Germline V CDR1 and CDR2: MNHEY, SVGEGT. V was shortened by 0 bases and J by 6 bases, with 9 bases between the two germline ends. CDR3 region: CASSYSWGPEQYF. The CDR3 DNA sequence: TGTGCCAGCAGTTACTCATGGGGGCCCGAGCAGTACTTC.

This clonotype was seen many times. This chain joins TRBV5-1 and TRBJ2-3; D may be TRBD2 (5 bases). Germline V gene data show CDR1 as SGHRS and CDR2 as YFSETQ. With 4 bases removed from V and 0 bases from J, the gap between germline ends came to 12 bases. CDR3 length: 15 residues. The CDR3 sequence: CASSSSSMSTDTQYF. The CDR3 coding sequence is TGCGCCAGCAGCAGTTCTAGCATGAGCACAGATACGCAGTATTTT.

This sequence joins TRBV6-5 and TRBJ1-6; D is ambiguous. Trimming took off 9 bases at V and 0 bases at J, with 15 bases between the two ends. The CDR3 is 16 amino acids. The germline V gene has CDR1 MNHEY and CDR2 SVGAGI. CDR3 DNA sequence: TGTGCCAGTCAAAGAAAGATGAGCTCCTATAATTCACCCCTCCACTTT. Amino acids: CASQRKMSSYNSPLHF.